Given below is one T cell receptor beta chain in context. The entry originates in a study of OX40 agonist ivuxolimab in advanced cancers. This table comes from immunoSEQ multiplex PCR, and its TCRdb copy is limited to in-frame clones, with some not included. This sample has 77,000 or so clones, with just under 95% found just once. The CDR3 totals 15 residues. Germline loops: CDR1 MNHEY, CDR2 SVGAGI. Trimming took 10 bases from V and 6 from J; bases not matched to a gene: 11. This chain joins TRBV6-5 and TRBJ2-3; TRBD2 matches at 12 bases. The clonotype originates from an adult with an advanced solid tumor such as melanoma, head and neck, liver or kidney cancer. This specimen was CD4+ or CD8+ T cells sorted from blood, taken in a trial of the OX40 agonist ivuxolimab. The CDR3 is CATTISSGGADTQYF. The CDR3 bases are TGTGCCACCACGATATCTAGCGGGGGGGCCGATACGCAGTATTTT.